Listed below are T cell receptor beta chains from one sample, sequenced in a study of T-cell reconstitution after alpha-beta-depleted transplantation in children. TCRdb re-called the PCR reads through MiXCR, storing one row per CDR3 protein. In the table there are roughly 500,000 distinct CDR3 sequences, 10% of which are singletons. The specimen was PBMCs, collected before TCRalphabeta/CD19-depleted stem cell transplant. The receptor set was obtained from a child aged 2 to 15 with inherited bone marrow failure, due to receive a stem cell transplant. Each CDR3 is given with its conserved first and last residue. D genes are given only for firm matches. For some rows the clone size is stated as once, few or many, or as a class when expanded; others skip it.

j_call: TRBJ2-1
d_call: NA
v_call: TRBV12-3/TRBV12-4
cdr3_length: 14
clone_size: many
cdr3_aa: CASINSYSYNEQFF
cdr3_nt: TGTGCGTCCATCAATTCCTACTCCTACAATGAGCAGTTCTTC

j_call: TRBJ2-7
d_call: NA
v_call: TRBV6-5
cdr3_length: 15
clone_size: many
cdr3_aa: CASSSPPGSSYEQYF
cdr3_nt: TGTGCCAGCAGTTCCCCGCCCGGCTCATCCTACGAGCAGTACTTC

j_call: TRBJ1-3
d_call: NA
v_call: TRBV29-1
cdr3_length: 15
clone_size: NA
cdr3_aa: CSAGSKGSSGNTIYF
cdr3_nt: TGCAGCGCCGGAAGTAAGGGGAGCTCTGGAAACACCATATATTTT

j_call: TRBJ1-5
d_call: NA
v_call: TRBV3-1
cdr3_length: 15
clone_size: NA
cdr3_aa: CASSQQGTSNQPQHF
cdr3_nt: TGTGCCAGCAGCCAACAGGGGACTAGCAATCAGCCCCAGCATTTT

j_call: TRBJ2-3
d_call: TRBD2
v_call: TRBV12-3/TRBV12-4
cdr3_length: 10
clone_size: many
cdr3_aa: CASRGGPFVF
cdr3_nt: TGTGCCAGCCGGGGGGGGCCCTTTGTTTTT

j_call: TRBJ2-4
d_call: TRBD1
v_call: TRBV9
cdr3_length: 15
clone_size: many
cdr3_aa: CASSPQPGQGYIQYF
cdr3_nt: TGTGCCAGCAGCCCCCAGCCGGGACAGGGGTACATTCAGTACTTC

j_call: TRBJ2-7
d_call: NA
v_call: TRBV5-1
cdr3_length: 14
clone_size: many
cdr3_aa: CASSFDSSSYEQYF
cdr3_nt: TGCGCCAGCAGCTTTGACAGCAGCTCCTACGAGCAGTACTTC

j_call: TRBJ2-5
d_call: NA
v_call: TRBV4-2
cdr3_length: 13
clone_size: many
cdr3_aa: CASSQDPRGTQYF
cdr3_nt: TGTGCCAGCAGCCAAGACCCCCGCGGGACCCAGTACTTC

j_call: TRBJ2-7
d_call: NA
v_call: TRBV30
cdr3_length: 10
clone_size: few
cdr3_aa: CAWSKGRPHF
cdr3_nt: TGTGCCTGGAGTAAGGGACGCCCGCACTTC

j_call: TRBJ2-7
d_call: NA
v_call: TRBV30
cdr3_length: 15
clone_size: NA
cdr3_aa: CAWSPLGGNAYEQYF
cdr3_nt: TGTGCCTGGAGCCCCCTAGGTGGGAACGCCTACGAGCAGTACTTC

j_call: TRBJ2-2
d_call: TRBD1
v_call: TRBV20-1
cdr3_length: 14
clone_size: NA
cdr3_aa: CSASTQGASGELFF
cdr3_nt: TGCAGTGCTAGTACCCAGGGGGCATCAGGGGAGCTGTTTTTT

j_call: TRBJ2-5
d_call: TRBD2
v_call: TRBV20-1
cdr3_length: 16
clone_size: few
cdr3_aa: CSANEREGGSVETQYF
cdr3_nt: TGCAGTGCCAATGAGCGGGAGGGCGGATCGGTAGAGACCCAGTACTTC

j_call: TRBJ2-7
d_call: NA
v_call: TRBV20-1
cdr3_length: 13
clone_size: many
cdr3_aa: CSAPRPGYSEQYF
cdr3_nt: TGCAGTGCTCCCCGACCAGGGTATTCCGAGCAGTACTTC

j_call: TRBJ2-3
d_call: NA
v_call: TRBV7-2
cdr3_length: 14
clone_size: few
cdr3_aa: CASASEGNTDTQYF
cdr3_nt: TGTGCCAGCGCCTCGGAGGGGAACACAGATACGCAGTATTTT

j_call: TRBJ1-1
d_call: NA
v_call: TRBV7-9
cdr3_length: 15
clone_size: many
cdr3_aa: CASSSPQGLNTEAFF
cdr3_nt: TGTGCCAGCAGCTCCCCCCAGGGGTTGAACACTGAAGCTTTCTTT

j_call: TRBJ2-7
d_call: TRBD2
v_call: TRBV29-1
cdr3_length: 15
clone_size: many
cdr3_aa: CSVEPLTSGGYEQYF
cdr3_nt: TGCAGCGTTGAGCCCTTGACTAGCGGGGGGTACGAGCAGTACTTC

j_call: TRBJ1-2
d_call: TRBD1
v_call: TRBV5-4
cdr3_length: 15
clone_size: few
cdr3_aa: CASSIGQGIIYGYTF
cdr3_nt: TGTGCCAGCAGCATAGGACAGGGGATAATCTATGGCTACACCTTC

j_call: TRBJ2-3
d_call: TRBD2
v_call: TRBV20-1
cdr3_length: 13
clone_size: few
cdr3_aa: CSESPSGRYTQYF
cdr3_nt: TGCAGTGAAAGCCCTAGCGGGAGATATACGCAGTATTTT

j_call: TRBJ2-2
d_call: NA
v_call: TRBV7-9
cdr3_length: 16
clone_size: many
cdr3_aa: CASSLSSSANTGELFF
cdr3_nt: TGTGCCAGCAGCTTATCGTCTTCAGCGAACACCGGGGAGCTGTTTTTT

j_call: TRBJ1-1
d_call: NA
v_call: TRBV12-3/TRBV12-4
cdr3_length: 14
clone_size: many
cdr3_aa: CASSPRTGRFEAFF
cdr3_nt: TGTGCCAGCAGTCCTCGGACGGGGAGGTTTGAAGCTTTCTTT

j_call: TRBJ2-1
d_call: TRBD1
v_call: TRBV12-3/TRBV12-4
cdr3_length: 13
clone_size: NA
cdr3_aa: CASSIRDRGGQFF
cdr3_nt: TGTGCCAGCAGCATCCGGGACAGAGGGGGGCAGTTCTTC

j_call: TRBJ2-1
d_call: TRBD2
v_call: TRBV7-6
cdr3_length: 16
clone_size: NA
cdr3_aa: CASSSLPSGSYNEQFF
cdr3_nt: TGTGCCAGCAGCTCCCTGCCTAGCGGATCCTACAATGAGCAGTTCTTC

j_call: TRBJ1-4
d_call: NA
v_call: TRBV12-3/TRBV12-4
cdr3_length: 18
clone_size: NA
cdr3_aa: CASSLGQGFVTANEKLFF
cdr3_nt: TGTGCCAGCAGCCTCGGGCAGGGATTCGTTACAGCTAATGAAAAACTGTTTTTT

j_call: TRBJ2-3
d_call: TRBD2
v_call: TRBV20-1
cdr3_length: 15
clone_size: many
cdr3_aa: CSASRSGLGTDTQYF
cdr3_nt: TGCAGTGCCTCCCGTAGCGGGCTTGGCACAGATACGCAGTATTTT

j_call: TRBJ1-1
d_call: NA
v_call: TRBV5-1
cdr3_length: 14
clone_size: many
cdr3_aa: CASSWEGQNTEAFF
cdr3_nt: TGCGCCAGCAGCTGGGAAGGACAGAACACTGAAGCTTTCTTT

j_call: TRBJ2-2
d_call: NA
v_call: TRBV12-3/TRBV12-4
cdr3_length: 16
clone_size: NA
cdr3_aa: CASSLLSGADTGELFF
cdr3_nt: TGTGCCAGCAGTTTGTTGTCGGGGGCGGACACCGGGGAGCTGTTTTTT

j_call: TRBJ2-3
d_call: NA
v_call: TRBV5-1
cdr3_length: 16
clone_size: few
cdr3_aa: CASSGLTGLYTDTQYF
cdr3_nt: TGCGCCAGCAGCGGATTGACAGGCCTATACACAGATACGCAGTATTTT

j_call: TRBJ2-3
d_call: NA
v_call: TRBV5-1
cdr3_length: 14
clone_size: NA
cdr3_aa: CASSLGQLTDTQYF
cdr3_nt: TGCGCCAGCAGCTTGGGACAACTCACAGATACGCAGTATTTT

j_call: TRBJ2-1
d_call: NA
v_call: TRBV11-3
cdr3_length: 14
clone_size: many
cdr3_aa: CASGPLGERNEQFF
cdr3_nt: TGTGCCAGCGGGCCTCTTGGGGAGCGCAATGAGCAGTTCTTC

j_call: TRBJ2-6
d_call: NA
v_call: TRBV28
cdr3_length: 15
clone_size: many
cdr3_aa: CASSSPGAGANVLTF
cdr3_nt: TGTGCCAGCAGTTCCCCAGGGGCTGGGGCCAACGTCCTGACTTTC

j_call: TRBJ1-5
d_call: NA
v_call: TRBV6-5
cdr3_length: 18
clone_size: NA
cdr3_aa: CASSYSMVRALSNQPQHF
cdr3_nt: TGTGCCAGCAGTTACTCGATGGTCAGGGCTTTAAGCAATCAGCCCCAGCATTTT

j_call: TRBJ2-1
d_call: TRBD2
v_call: TRBV3-1
cdr3_length: 18
clone_size: few
cdr3_aa: CASTLRRAGTSGNNEQFF
cdr3_nt: TGTGCCTCCACCCTTCGACGCGCCGGGACTAGCGGAAACAATGAGCAGTTCTTC

j_call: TRBJ2-7
d_call: NA
v_call: TRBV11-2
cdr3_length: 14
clone_size: few
cdr3_aa: CASSFTSPNYEQYF
cdr3_nt: TGTGCCAGCAGCTTCACTAGTCCCAACTACGAGCAGTACTTC

j_call: TRBJ1-5
d_call: NA
v_call: TRBV5-1
cdr3_length: 14
clone_size: NA
cdr3_aa: CASSSTGINQPQHF
cdr3_nt: TGCGCCAGCAGCTCTACAGGGATCAATCAGCCCCAGCATTTT

j_call: TRBJ2-1
d_call: TRBD2
v_call: TRBV20-1
cdr3_length: 16
clone_size: many
cdr3_aa: CSARTPGLGRYNEQFF
cdr3_nt: TGCAGTGCTAGAACCCCGGGACTAGGACGTTACAATGAGCAGTTCTTC

j_call: TRBJ2-2
d_call: NA
v_call: TRBV4-2
cdr3_length: 17
clone_size: many
cdr3_aa: CASSHGPNRGGTGELFF
cdr3_nt: TGTGCCAGCAGCCACGGGCCGAATCGGGGAGGCACCGGGGAGCTGTTTTTT

j_call: TRBJ1-1
d_call: NA
v_call: TRBV7-2
cdr3_length: 13
clone_size: many
cdr3_aa: CASSLSGGSEAFF
cdr3_nt: TGTGCCAGCAGCTTGTCAGGAGGCTCTGAAGCTTTCTTT

j_call: TRBJ2-5
d_call: NA
v_call: TRBV12-3/TRBV12-4
cdr3_length: 12
clone_size: many
cdr3_aa: CASSQPPETQYF
cdr3_nt: TGTGCCAGTAGCCAGCCTCCTGAGACCCAGTACTTC

j_call: TRBJ2-7
d_call: NA
v_call: TRBV11-2
cdr3_length: 14
clone_size: many
cdr3_aa: CASSTGWGTYEQYF
cdr3_nt: TGTGCCAGCAGCACAGGGTGGGGAACCTACGAGCAGTACTTC

j_call: TRBJ2-4
d_call: NA
v_call: TRBV6-6
cdr3_length: 13
clone_size: many
cdr3_aa: CASSPLSKNIQYF
cdr3_nt: TGTGCCAGCAGTCCGCTCTCCAAAAACATTCAGTACTTC

j_call: TRBJ2-3
d_call: TRBD1
v_call: TRBV5-1
cdr3_length: 15
clone_size: NA
cdr3_aa: CASSTGQGAADTQYF
cdr3_nt: TGCGCCAGCAGCACAGGACAGGGGGCCGCAGATACGCAGTATTTT

j_call: TRBJ2-1
d_call: TRBD2
v_call: TRBV4-1
cdr3_length: 16
clone_size: NA
cdr3_aa: CASSQEFGRPYNEQFF
cdr3_nt: TGCGCCAGCAGCCAAGAGTTCGGGAGGCCCTACAATGAGCAGTTCTTC

j_call: TRBJ2-1
d_call: NA
v_call: TRBV6-2/TRBV6-3
cdr3_length: 17
clone_size: many
cdr3_aa: CASSYPRRGSLGNEQFF
cdr3_nt: TGTGCCAGCAGTTACCCGAGGAGAGGGAGCCTTGGGAATGAGCAGTTCTTC

j_call: TRBJ2-7
d_call: NA
v_call: TRBV5-1
cdr3_length: 13
clone_size: many
cdr3_aa: CASSYYRDYEQYF
cdr3_nt: TGCGCCAGCAGTTATTACAGGGATTACGAGCAGTACTTC

j_call: TRBJ2-7
d_call: TRBD2
v_call: TRBV29-1
cdr3_length: 15
clone_size: many
cdr3_aa: CSVVGLASGRYEQYF
cdr3_nt: TGCAGCGTTGTGGGACTAGCGTCGGGGCGCTACGAGCAGTACTTC

j_call: TRBJ2-7
d_call: TRBD1
v_call: TRBV6-1
cdr3_length: 15
clone_size: many
cdr3_aa: CASSEGQGSAYEQYF
cdr3_nt: TGTGCCAGCAGTGAGGGACAGGGGAGCGCCTACGAGCAGTACTTC

j_call: TRBJ2-1
d_call: NA
v_call: TRBV5-1
cdr3_length: 15
clone_size: many
cdr3_aa: CASSLLEPFYNEQFF
cdr3_nt: TGCGCCAGCAGCTTACTAGAGCCCTTTTACAATGAGCAGTTCTTC

j_call: TRBJ1-1
d_call: NA
v_call: TRBV6-2/TRBV6-3
cdr3_length: 21
clone_size: many
cdr3_aa: CASSYRYSASGHKLRDTEAFF
cdr3_nt: TGTGCCAGCAGTTATAGATATAGTGCATCGGGACACAAACTTCGGGACACTGAAGCTTTCTTT

j_call: TRBJ2-2
d_call: TRBD1
v_call: TRBV29-1
cdr3_length: 15
clone_size: many
cdr3_aa: CSVGNRDRGSGELFF
cdr3_nt: TGCAGCGTTGGGAACCGGGACAGGGGATCCGGGGAGCTGTTTTTT

j_call: TRBJ2-1
d_call: NA
v_call: TRBV4-3
cdr3_length: 16
clone_size: many
cdr3_aa: CASSQAWRDGYNEQFF
cdr3_nt: TGCGCCAGCAGCCAAGCCTGGCGGGATGGGTACAATGAGCAGTTCTTC

j_call: TRBJ2-7
d_call: TRBD2
v_call: TRBV12-3/TRBV12-4
cdr3_length: 14
clone_size: many
cdr3_aa: CASSWGLAGGEQYF
cdr3_nt: TGTGCCAGCAGTTGGGGGCTAGCGGGAGGCGAGCAGTACTTC

j_call: TRBJ2-1
d_call: NA
v_call: TRBV7-2
cdr3_length: 12
clone_size: many
cdr3_aa: CASSPPNGKQFF
cdr3_nt: TGTGCCAGCAGCCCCCCTAATGGGAAGCAGTTCTTC

j_call: TRBJ2-2
d_call: TRBD2
v_call: TRBV4-3
cdr3_length: 16
clone_size: many
cdr3_aa: CASSQLLAGGTGELFF
cdr3_nt: TGCGCCAGCAGCCAGTTACTAGCGGGAGGTACCGGGGAGCTGTTTTTT

j_call: TRBJ2-7
d_call: NA
v_call: TRBV7-9
cdr3_length: 12
clone_size: many
cdr3_aa: CASSWGAYEQYF
cdr3_nt: TGTGCCAGCAGCTGGGGGGCCTACGAGCAGTACTTC

j_call: TRBJ1-1
d_call: NA
v_call: TRBV19
cdr3_length: 14
clone_size: few
cdr3_aa: CASRITGLNTEAFF
cdr3_nt: TGTGCCAGTAGGATAACAGGGTTGAACACTGAAGCTTTCTTT

j_call: TRBJ2-1
d_call: TRBD1
v_call: TRBV24-1
cdr3_length: 15
clone_size: many
cdr3_aa: CATSDPGTGGNEQFF
cdr3_nt: TGTGCCACCAGTGACCCCGGGACAGGGGGTAATGAGCAGTTCTTC

j_call: TRBJ2-7
d_call: TRBD1
v_call: TRBV7-9
cdr3_length: 16
clone_size: many
cdr3_aa: CASSLALGDRLYEQYF
cdr3_nt: TGTGCCAGCAGCTTAGCGTTAGGGGACAGACTCTACGAGCAGTACTTC

j_call: TRBJ2-2
d_call: NA
v_call: TRBV3-1
cdr3_length: 15
clone_size: NA
cdr3_aa: CASSQDRVFTGELFF
cdr3_nt: TGTGCCAGCAGCCAAGACAGGGTCTTCACCGGGGAGCTGTTTTTT

j_call: TRBJ2-7
d_call: NA
v_call: TRBV7-9
cdr3_length: 15
clone_size: few
cdr3_aa: CASSPGRRQPFEQYF
cdr3_nt: TGTGCCAGCAGCCCCGGTCGGAGACAGCCCTTCGAGCAGTACTTC

j_call: TRBJ1-3
d_call: NA
v_call: TRBV20-1
cdr3_length: 14
clone_size: many
cdr3_aa: CSASSRGPGNTIYF
cdr3_nt: TGCAGTGCGAGCTCCAGGGGCCCTGGAAACACCATATATTTT